This T cell receptor (beta chain) was obtained from a study of T-cell memory formation after mild COVID-19. Turning to this clonotype: Its target is unknown.

Germline values: CDR1 MNHEY, CDR2 SMNVEV (reference sequence). The CDR3 length is 12 residues. Between the trimmed V and J ends, which lost 3 bases and 10 bases, there was a span of 7 bases. TCRdb re-called the 5' RACE reads with MiXCR, one entry per CDR3 protein. The sample lists more than 400,000 distinct CDR3 sequences; 18% were seen once. General observations from the study: Some clones that responded were present in memory (sampled pre-infection), which suggests cross-reactive memory joined. The CD4+ clones that contracted clustered mainly within CM and EM, and the CD8+ clones concentrated in EMRA.

The specimen was PBMCs or a T cell subset sorted from them (not recorded which). The chain is built from TRBV27 and TRBJ1-6, with D unresolved. The sequence was collected from an adult woman who had mild COVID-19 (a few samples of this study predate the infection). Cell type and time point are not known. The CDR3 DNA follows: TGTGCCAGCAGTTTCCCAGCCTCACCCCTCCACTTT. It encodes CASSFPASPLHF.